What follows are 8 T cell receptor beta chains derived from one specimen sequenced in a study of cytomegalovirus exposure and HLA in healthy donors. This PCR relied on a set of 60 Vbeta primers and 13 Jbeta primers. Profiled with immunoSEQ multiplex PCR; TCRdb holds only in-frame clones, not every one. This sample has around 180,000 clones, with 70% to 90% found just once. Sequencing input: PBMCs. The receptor set was obtained from a male donor in good health and CMV-seronegative.

Worth noting for this clone: This sample also contains other DNA sequences that code for the same CDR3. This chain uses TRBV4-1 with TRBJ2-5; 11 bases align to TRBD2. CDR3 length: 14 residues. Germline V gives CDR1 MGHRA, CDR2 YSYEKL. With V trimmed by 5 bases and J by 7 bases, 6 bases remained unmatched. DNA of the CDR3: TGCGCCAGCAGCAAGGGACTAGCGGATGGGACCCAGTACTTC. It encodes CASSKGLADGTQYF.

The V call is TRBV25-1, the J call TRBJ2-5; possibly TRBD1 for D (8 bases). This CDR3 contains 12 residues. V was cut by 10 bases and J by 7 bases, with 16 bases left in between. Germline V CDR1 and CDR2: MGHDK, SYGVNS. The CDR3 is CATTGGGGTQYF. As DNA, the CDR3 is TGTGCCACCACAGGGGGGGGCGGGACCCAGTACTTC.

The chain is built from TRBV4-1 and TRBJ2-1; TRBD2 matches at 9 bases. J gave up 12 bases and V 4 bases, and 10 bases lay outside the gene matches. Germline V gene data show CDR1 as MGHRA and CDR2 as YSYEKL. This CDR3 has 14 amino acids. The chain's CDR3 is CASSLSGGGAWQFF. DNA for the CDR3: TGCGCCAGCAGCCTCTCGGGCGGGGGGGCCTGGCAGTTCTTC.

The chain is built from TRBV7-8 and TRBJ1-4; D remains unclear. The length of the CDR3 is 12 residues. Trimming took off 6 bases at V and 8 bases at J, with 10 bases between the two ends. Germline V CDR1 and CDR2: SGHVS, FQNEAQ. CDR3 nucleotides: TGTGCCAGCAGGGAGCGGAACGAAAAACTGTTTTTT. Translating it yields CASRERNEKLFF.

The V call is TRBV7-2, the J call TRBJ2-7, with 10 bases identical to TRBD2. The CDR3 runs 15 residues. Germline assignment: CDR1 SGHTA and CDR2 FQGNSA. J lost 5 bases, V lost 3 bases, and 7 bases had no gene match. Written as DNA, the CDR3 is TGTGCCAGCAGCTTGCTAGCGGGAGAGGTCGACGAGCAGTACTTC. Translation: CASSLLAGEVDEQYF.

The chain recombines TRBV29-1 with TRBJ1-5, with D possibly TRBD1 on 5 matching bases. From germline, CDR1 is SQVTM and CDR2 ANQGSEA. This CDR3 has 12 amino acids. Trimming shortened V by 4 bases and J by 3 bases, and 7 bases separated the two germline ends. The CDR3 nucleotides are TGCAGCGTTGGCAGGGACAATCAGCCCCAGCATTTT. It translates to CSVGRDNQPQHF.

This chain joins TRBV7-2 and TRBJ1-2, with D unclear. Trimming cost V 3 bases and J 1 base, with 12 bases left between them. This CDR3 spans 15 amino acids. Germline CDR1 and CDR2: SGHTA and FQGNSA. Here the CDR3 reads CASSFPGPHNYGYTF. The CDR3 nucleotides are TGTGCCAGCAGCTTTCCCGGTCCCCATAACTATGGCTACACCTTC.

The chain is built from TRBV30 and TRBJ2-5, with 12 bases identical to TRBD2. The CDR3 totals 17 residues. With V trimmed by 0 bases and J by 5 bases, 10 bases remained unmatched. Per germline, CDR1 GTSNPN and CDR2 SVGIG (reference sequence). CDR3 region: CAWSVKGTSGLRETQYF. The CDR3 DNA is TGTGCCTGGAGTGTAAAGGGGACTAGCGGGCTCCGGGAGACCCAGTACTTC.